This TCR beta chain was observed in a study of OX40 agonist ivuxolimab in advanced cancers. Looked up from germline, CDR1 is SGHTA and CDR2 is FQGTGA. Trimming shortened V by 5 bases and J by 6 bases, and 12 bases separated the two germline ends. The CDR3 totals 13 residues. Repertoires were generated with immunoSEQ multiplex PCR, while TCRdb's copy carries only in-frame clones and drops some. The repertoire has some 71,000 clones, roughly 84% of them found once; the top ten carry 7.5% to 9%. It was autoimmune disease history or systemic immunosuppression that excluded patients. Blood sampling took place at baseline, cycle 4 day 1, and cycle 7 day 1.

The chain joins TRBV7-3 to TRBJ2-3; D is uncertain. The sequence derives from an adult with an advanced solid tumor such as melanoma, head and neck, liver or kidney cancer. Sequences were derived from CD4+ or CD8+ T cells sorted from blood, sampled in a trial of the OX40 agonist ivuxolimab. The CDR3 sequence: CASSQRRSDTQYF. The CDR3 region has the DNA TGTGCCAGCAGCCAAAGGAGAAGCGATACGCAGTATTTT.